The present T cell receptor beta chain was sequenced within a study of blood T cells in healthy people across ages. Overall study findings and caveats: A roughly linear age-dependent decrease characterized TCR beta diversity per million T cells.

CDR1 and CDR2 (germline): SGHTA, FQGNSA. The V end lost 5 bases, the J end lost 4 bases, and 15 bases lay between the germline ends. The CDR3 runs 15 residues. This clonotype appeared a few times. The target antigen is unknown. For the second PCR, which ran for about 6 to 11 cycles, a sample-barcoded 5' primer and a J-beta primer mix were used. In TCRdb, the 5' RACE reads were re-called with MiXCR into one record per CDR3 protein. The table records fewer than 750,000 distinct CDR3 sequences, about 45% of them present only once. The gene calls are TRBV7-2 and TRBJ2-1; D possibly corresponds to TRBD2 (5 bases). This clonotype was obtained from a man older than 75 in good health. Sequencing was carried out using blood. CDR3 region: CASSPTRDLYNEQFF. CDR3 nucleotides: TGTGCCAGCAGCCCCACCCGGGATTTGTACAATGAGCAGTTCTTC.